The clone carrying this T cell receptor beta chain was counted only a few times. Sequencing was performed with immunoSEQ multiplex PCR; in TCRdb, only in-frame clones are kept and a portion is missing. The sample carries about 140,000 clones, around 90% recorded once. V was pared by 6 bases and J by 2 bases, with 17 bases between. The CDR3 covers 15 residues. Germline V gives CDR1 LNHDA, CDR2 SQIVND (reference sequence). The data belong to a study of control samples from healthy donors and cancer patients. Sequenced: blood. This receptor was taken from a man between 25 and 39 years old in good health. This sequence joins TRBV19 and TRBJ2-7; D assignment may be TRBD1 or TRBD2 (7 bases each). The CDR3 nucleotides are TGTGCCAGTAGCCCCTTCAGGGGGGGGGCCTACGAGCAGTACTTC. This sequence encodes CASSPFRGGAYEQYF.